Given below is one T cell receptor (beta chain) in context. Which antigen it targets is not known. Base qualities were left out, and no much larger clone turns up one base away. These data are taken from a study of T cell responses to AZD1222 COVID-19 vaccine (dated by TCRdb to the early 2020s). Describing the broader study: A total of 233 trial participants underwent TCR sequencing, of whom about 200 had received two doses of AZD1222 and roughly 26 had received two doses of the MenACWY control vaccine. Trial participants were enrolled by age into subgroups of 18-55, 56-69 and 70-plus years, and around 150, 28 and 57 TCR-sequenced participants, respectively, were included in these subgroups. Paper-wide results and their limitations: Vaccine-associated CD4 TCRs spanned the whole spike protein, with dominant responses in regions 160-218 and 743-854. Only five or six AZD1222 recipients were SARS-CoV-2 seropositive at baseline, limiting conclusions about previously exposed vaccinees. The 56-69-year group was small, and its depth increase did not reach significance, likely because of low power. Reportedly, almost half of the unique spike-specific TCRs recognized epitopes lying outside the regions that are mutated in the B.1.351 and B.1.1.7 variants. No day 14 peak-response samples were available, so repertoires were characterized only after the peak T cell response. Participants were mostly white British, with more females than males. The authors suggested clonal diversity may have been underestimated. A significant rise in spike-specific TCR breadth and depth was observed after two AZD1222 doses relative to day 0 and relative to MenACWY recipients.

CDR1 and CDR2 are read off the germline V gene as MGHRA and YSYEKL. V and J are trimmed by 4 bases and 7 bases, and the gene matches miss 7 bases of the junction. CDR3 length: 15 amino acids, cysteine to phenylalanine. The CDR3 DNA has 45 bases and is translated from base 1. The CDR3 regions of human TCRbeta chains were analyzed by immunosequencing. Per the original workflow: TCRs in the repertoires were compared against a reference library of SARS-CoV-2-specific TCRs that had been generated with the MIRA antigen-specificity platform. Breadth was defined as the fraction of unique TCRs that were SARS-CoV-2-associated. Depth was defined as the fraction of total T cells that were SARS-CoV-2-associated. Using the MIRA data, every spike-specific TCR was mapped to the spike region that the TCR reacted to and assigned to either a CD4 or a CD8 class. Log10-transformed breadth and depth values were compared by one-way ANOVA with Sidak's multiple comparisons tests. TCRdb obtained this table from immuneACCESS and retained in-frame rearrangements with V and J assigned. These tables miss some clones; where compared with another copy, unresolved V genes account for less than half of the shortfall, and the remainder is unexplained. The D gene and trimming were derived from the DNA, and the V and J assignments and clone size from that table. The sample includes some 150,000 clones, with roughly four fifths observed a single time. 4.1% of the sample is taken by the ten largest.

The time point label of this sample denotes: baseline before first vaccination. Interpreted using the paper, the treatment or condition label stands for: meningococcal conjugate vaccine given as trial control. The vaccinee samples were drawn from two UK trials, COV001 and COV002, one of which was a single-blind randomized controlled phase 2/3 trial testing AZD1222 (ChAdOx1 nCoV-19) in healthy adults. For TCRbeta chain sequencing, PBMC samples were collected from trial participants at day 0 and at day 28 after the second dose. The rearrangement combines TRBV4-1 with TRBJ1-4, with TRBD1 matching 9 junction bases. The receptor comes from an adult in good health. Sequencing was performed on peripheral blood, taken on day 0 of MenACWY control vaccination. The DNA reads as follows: TGCGCCAGCAGCCCTCCCCCGGGACAGGGTGAAAAACTGTTTTTT. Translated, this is CASSPPPGQGEKLFF.